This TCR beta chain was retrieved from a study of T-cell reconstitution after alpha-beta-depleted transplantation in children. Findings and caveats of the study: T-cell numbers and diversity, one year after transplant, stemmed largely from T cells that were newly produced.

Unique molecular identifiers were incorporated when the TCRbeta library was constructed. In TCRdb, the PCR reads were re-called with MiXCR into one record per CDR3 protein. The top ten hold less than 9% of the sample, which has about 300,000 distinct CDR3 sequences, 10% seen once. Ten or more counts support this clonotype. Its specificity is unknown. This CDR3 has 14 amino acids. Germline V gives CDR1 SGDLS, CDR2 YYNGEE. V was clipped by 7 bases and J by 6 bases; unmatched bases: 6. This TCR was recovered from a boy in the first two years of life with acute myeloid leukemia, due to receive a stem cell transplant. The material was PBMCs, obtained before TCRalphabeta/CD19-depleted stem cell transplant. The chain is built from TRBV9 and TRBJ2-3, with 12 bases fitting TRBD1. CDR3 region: CASAGQGAKDTQYF. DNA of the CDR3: TGTGCCAGCGCGGGACAGGGGGCGAAGGATACGCAGTATTTT. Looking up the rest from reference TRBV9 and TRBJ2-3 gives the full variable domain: DSGVTQTPKHLITATGQRVTLRCSPRSGDLSVYWYQQSLDQGLQFLIQYYNGEERAKGNILERFSAQQFPDLHSELNLSSLELGDSALYFCASAGQGAKDTQYFGPGTRLTVL.